A single sample is the source of the 31 T cell receptor beta chains below, sequenced in a study of early T cells in non-severe SARS-CoV-2 infection (dated by TCRdb to about 2021). Library preparation was by 5' RACE. This sample was sequenced with a NextSeq 500. Clones were called with MiXCR by TCRdb after fastp trimmed the public reads at Q25, and only in-frame beta chains were retained. Every entry covers one CDR3 protein and lists the most common genes and DNA from its rows. In this sample the table shows approximately 81,000 distinct CDR3 sequences, roughly an eighth of which occur a single time. The ten largest clones add up to around 6% of the sample. Source material: whole blood. These receptors all come from an adult who was a healthcare worker with PCR-confirmed SARS-CoV-2 infection or an uninfected control (not recorded which).

This clonotype was seen repeatedly, ten times or more. The chain has TRBV10-3 and TRBJ1-1, with a weak D call TRBD1 (5 bases). Germline assignment: CDR1 ENHRY and CDR2 SYGVKD. The CDR3 runs to 14 residues. V was cut by 2 bases and J by 1 base, with 8 bases left in between. The CDR3 region has the DNA TGTGCCATCAGTGAGGAGGGGAAGAACACTGAAGCTTTCTTT. Its protein product is CAISEEGKNTEAFF.

The chain has TRBV27 and TRBJ2-7, with 9 bases aligning to TRBD2. J gave up 4 bases and V 5 bases, and 9 bases lay outside the gene matches. Germline V gene sequence: CDR1 MNHEY, CDR2 SMNVEV (reference sequence). The CDR3 is 15 amino acids. The CDR3 bases are TGTGCCAGCAGTCCGTCCCCGCGGGAGGGTTACGAGCAGTACTTC. Protein sequence: CASSPSPREGYEQYF.

In its sample, this clonotype was seen many times. In DNA form, the CDR3 reads TGTGCCAGCAGCTTGTGGTCGGCCGGACCGGATCCAGATACGCAGTATTTT. This translates into CASSLWSAGPDPDTQYF. This chain joins TRBV5-5 and TRBJ2-3, with no clear D. The V and J ends lost 1 base and 4 bases respectively, with 19 bases between them. The CDR3 loop spans 17 amino acids. Germline CDR1 is SGHKS and CDR2 is YYEKEE (reference sequence).

The chain is built from TRBV20-1 and TRBJ2-3; D is tentatively TRBD1 or TRBD2 (6 bases each). V lost 3 bases to trimming and J lost 0 bases, with 13 bases between them. Germline V lookup: CDR1 DFQATT, CDR2 SNEGSKA (reference sequence). The CDR3 consists of 15 residues. CDR3 nucleotides: TGCAGTGCTAGGGGGGGCGGGCCAAGCACAGATACGCAGTATTTT. Translation: CSARGGGPSTDTQYF.

The chain links TRBV12-3 or TRBV12-4 to TRBJ2-1; 8 bases match TRBD1. This CDR3 contains 15 residues. V lost 6 bases and J lost 3; bases outside the gene matches: 7. In DNA, the CDR3 is TGTGCCAGCAGCTCAACAGGGGGAGGCTACAATGAGCAGTTCTTC. This encodes CASSSTGGGYNEQFF.

CDR3 nucleotides: TGTGCCAGCAGCTTACGGGCAGGGTCCACTGAAGCTTTCTTT. As protein: CASSLRAGSTEAFF. This sequence joins TRBV11-2 and TRBJ1-1; a weak D match, TRBD1 (5 bases). Germline V lookup: CDR1 SGHAT, CDR2 FQNNGV. The CDR3 contains 14 residues. The V end lost 2 bases, the J end lost 4 bases, and 11 bases lay between the germline ends.

This clonotype came up a few times. The chain uses TRBV19 and TRBJ2-2, with D unresolved. CDR3 length: 16 residues. Germline CDR1 reads LNHDA; CDR2 reads SQIVND (reference sequence). Trimming removed 4 bases at V and 0 bases at J, with 12 bases between. CDR3 bases: TGTGCCAGTAGTAGTGATCGGGCCCCGAACACCGGGGAGCTGTTTTTT. Its protein product is CASSSDRAPNTGELFF. The entire variable domain, with the rest obtained from reference TRBV19 and TRBJ2-2, is as follows: DGGITQSPKYLFRKEGQNVTLSCEQNLNHDAMYWYRQDPGQGLRLIYYSQIVNDFQKGDIAEGYSVSREKKESFPLTVTSAQKNPTAFYLCASSSDRAPNTGELFFGEGSRLTVL.

This clonotype was recorded at least ten times. The chain links TRBV7-8 to TRBJ2-1; D uncertain. V was trimmed by 5 bases and J by 9 bases, leaving 17 bases between them. The CDR3 extends over 14 amino acids. From germline, CDR1 is SGHVS and CDR2 FQNEAQ. The CDR3 sequence: CASSTTRSTTEQFF. The CDR3 DNA reads as TGTGCCAGCAGCACGACGAGGTCGACCACTGAGCAGTTCTTC.

This clonotype occurred many times. The V call is TRBV6-6, the J call TRBJ2-4; D is uncertain. V lost 6 bases and J lost 1, with 16 bases in between. This CDR3 is 16 amino acids long. From germline, CDR1 is MNHNY and CDR2 SVGAGI (reference sequence). The CDR3 DNA is TGTGCCAGCAGCCCAATCCCTCCCGGGGCCAAAAACATTCAGTACTTC. Amino acid sequence: CASSPIPPGAKNIQYF.

V gene TRBV12-3 or TRBV12-4 combines with J gene TRBJ1-2, with D possibly being TRBD1 (5 bases). Trimming shortened V by 7 bases and J by 7 bases, and 19 bases separated the two germline ends. The CDR3 runs to 14 residues. CDR3 nucleotide sequence: TGTGCCAGCACCCCGGGACGGATTACGTTTGGCTACACCTTC. Translated: CASTPGRITFGYTF.

This clonotype was detected ten times or more. The chain links TRBV5-1 to TRBJ1-5; 8 bases match TRBD1. Germline V lookup: CDR1 SGHRS, CDR2 YFSETQ. Losses at the gene ends were 2 bases for V and 3 bases for J; bases not matched to a gene: 4. This CDR3 has 15 amino acids. CDR3 in amino acids: CASSLGQGNNQPQHF. The CDR3 nucleotides read TGCGCCAGCAGCTTAGGACAGGGCAACAATCAGCCCCAGCATTTT. The full variable domain, its missing parts supplied by reference TRBV5-1 and TRBJ1-5, is KAGVTQTPRYLIKTRGQQVTLSCSPISGHRSVSWYQQTPGQGLQFLFEYFSETQRNKGNFPGRFSGRQFSNSRSEMNVSTLELGDSALYLCASSLGQGNNQPQHFGDGTRLSIL.

This clonotype was seen many times. V usage is TRBV7-3 and J usage is TRBJ1-6; no reliable D call. The CDR3 is 14 residues long. V was shortened by 0 bases and J by 8 bases, with 8 bases between the two germline ends. Per germline, CDR1 SGHTA and CDR2 FQGTGA. The CDR3 protein is CASSLTGWDSPLHF. The CDR3 region has the DNA TGTGCCAGCAGCTTAACGGGCTGGGATTCACCCCTCCACTTT.

This clonotype came up many times. V is TRBV25-1 and J is TRBJ1-1; perhaps TRBD1 as D (6 bases). Germline loops: CDR1 MGHDK, CDR2 SYGVNS. V was pared by 3 bases and J by 2 bases, with 10 bases between. The CDR3 covers 14 residues. The DNA for the CDR3 is TGTGCCAGCAGTGAGGACAGTTTTAACACTGAAGCTTTCTTT. Its translation is CASSEDSFNTEAFF. The full variable domain, with the rest looked up from reference TRBV25-1 and TRBJ1-1, is EADIYQTPRYLVIGTGKKITLECSQTMGHDKMYWYQQDPGMELHLIHYSYGVNSTEKGDLSSESTVSRIRTEHFPLTLESARPSHTSQYLCASSEDSFNTEAFFGQGTRLTVV.

This clonotype has at least ten counts. CDR3: CASSLAGRGTEAFF. In DNA, the CDR3 is TGCGCCAGCAGCTTGGCAGGCAGGGGGACTGAAGCTTTCTTT. The J gene is TRBJ1-1, the V gene TRBV5-1; TRBD1 aligns across 7 bases. The germline V gene has CDR1 SGHRS and CDR2 YFSETQ. This CDR3 has 14 residues. The V segment lost 0 bases and the J segment 5 bases; nucleotides outside the gene matches: 4.

This sequence joins TRBV2 and TRBJ2-1; TRBD2 agrees at 11 bases. Trimming removed 5 bases from V and 5 bases from J; junction bases left unmatched: 5. The CDR3 extends over 15 amino acids. In germline, CDR1 is SNHLY, CDR2 FYNNEI. The DNA of the CDR3 is TGTGCCAGCAGTCCGCTAGCGGGAGGTAACAATGAGCAGTTCTTC. This translates into CASSPLAGGNNEQFF.

The chain employs TRBV7-6 and TRBJ2-1; 8 positions agree with TRBD2. Germline trimming cut 4 bases from V and 8 bases from J; bases unmatched to any gene: 13. CDR3 length equals 16 residues. Germline CDR1 SGHVS, CDR2 FNYEAQ. For the CDR3, the DNA is TGTGCCAGCAGCTCCTCAGGGCCCGGACTAGCACATGAGCAGTTCTTC. The encoded protein is CASSSSGPGLAHEQFF.

This clonotype was observed many times. The chain has TRBV10-3 and TRBJ2-6; D call uncertain. Trimming left V 2 bases short and J 4 bases short, with 9 bases between. The CDR3 totals 15 residues. The germline V gene has CDR1 ENHRY and CDR2 SYGVKD. The CDR3 protein is CAISERVTGANVLTF. Here the CDR3 DNA reads TGTGCCATCAGTGAGAGGGTGACCGGGGCCAACGTCCTGACTTTC.

This clonotype was seen many times. The CDR3 region is CASSSGQGANTGELFF. The CDR3 nucleotides are TGTGCCAGCAGCTCGGGACAGGGGGCGAACACCGGGGAGCTGTTTTTT. The chain has TRBV7-3 and TRBJ2-2, with TRBD1 identical over 11 bases. In germline, CDR1 is SGHTA, CDR2 FQGTGA. The CDR3 has 16 amino acids. V shed 4 bases and J 0 bases; nucleotides not matched to a gene: 1.

This clonotype was seen ten or more times. The gene calls are TRBV7-8 and TRBJ2-1; 7 bases match TRBD2. With 8 bases clipped from V and 4 bases from J, the junction kept 14 bases outside the gene matches. CDR1 and CDR2 (germline): SGHVS, FQNEAQ. CDR3 length equals 16 residues. The CDR3 reads CASREQRDGLYNEQFF. The CDR3 region has the DNA TGTGCCAGCCGAGAGCAGCGGGACGGGCTATACAATGAGCAGTTCTTC. Filled out from reference TRBV7-8 and TRBJ2-1, the complete variable domain reads GAGVSQSPRYKVAKRGQDVALRCDPISGHVSLFWYQQALGQGPEFLTYFQNEAQLDKSGLPSDRFFAERPEGSVSTLKIQRTQQEDSAVYLCASREQRDGLYNEQFFGPGTRLTVL.

This clonotype was counted ten times or more. V gene TRBV18 combines with J gene TRBJ1-1; tentative D call: TRBD1 (6 bases). Germline V gives CDR1 KGHSH, CDR2 LQKENI. The V end was cut by 4 bases, the J end by 4 bases, with 19 bases between. The CDR3 spans 16 residues. As DNA, the CDR3 is TGTGCCAGCTCACACACAAGGGGGGTTTCGAGCACTGAAGCTTTCTTT. Translation gives CASSHTRGVSSTEAFF. The full variable domain, its missing parts supplied by reference TRBV18 and TRBJ1-1, is NAGVMQNPRHLVRRRGQEARLRCSPMKGHSHVYWYRQLPEEGLKFMVYLQKENIIDESGMPKERFSAEFPKEGPSILRIQQVVRGDSAAYFCASSHTRGVSSTEAFFGQGTRLTVV.

The table lists this clonotype with a few counts. This chain links TRBV30 with TRBJ1-1; no firm D call. CDR3 length: 11 amino acids. The germline V gene encodes CDR1 GTSNPN and CDR2 SVGIG (reference sequence). Trimming took off 0 bases at V and 7 bases at J, with 6 bases between the two ends. The CDR3 spells CAWSVPGEAFF. Written as DNA, the CDR3 is TGTGCCTGGAGTGTACCGGGTGAAGCTTTCTTT.

In nucleotides, the CDR3 is TGCGCCAGCAGCCCGGGACAGGGCTTCTACGAGCAGTACTTC. It yields the protein CASSPGQGFYEQYF. The chain uses TRBV5-1 and TRBJ2-7, with 9 bases that match TRBD1. With V trimmed by 4 bases and J by 3 bases, 5 bases remained unmatched. This CDR3 is 14 amino acids long. CDR1 is SGHRS, CDR2 YFSETQ, per germline.

A few counts support this clonotype. CDR3 region: CASSPPWGNEQFF. The CDR3 DNA reads as TGTGCCAGCAGCCCCCCTTGGGGGAATGAGCAGTTCTTC. This chain connects TRBV6-5 to TRBJ2-1, with D perhaps assigned TRBD1 or TRBD2 (5 bases each). This CDR3 has 13 residues. V shed 6 bases and J shed 7 bases, with 13 bases lying between them. Germline V gene sequence: CDR1 MNHEY, CDR2 SVGAGI.

This clonotype appeared many times. The chain uses TRBV29-1 and TRBJ2-5; 12 bases fit TRBD1. The CDR3 covers 15 residues. In germline, CDR1 is SQVTM, CDR2 ANQGSEA. Germline trimming cut 4 bases from V and 4 bases from J; bases unmatched to any gene: 7. The CDR3 loop is CSVAGTGGFGETQYF. DNA for the CDR3: TGCAGCGTTGCCGGGACAGGGGGCTTCGGAGAGACCCAGTACTTC.

This clonotype was observed at least ten times. V gene TRBV6-6 combines with J gene TRBJ1-1, with D unclear. Trimming removed 7 bases at V and 8 bases at J, with 17 bases between. The CDR3 is 13 amino acids. The germline gives CDR1 MNHNY, CDR2 SVGAGI (reference sequence). CDR3 DNA: TGTGCCAGCACCGCTCAAGTACGACGAGAAGCTTTCTTT. Residues: CASTAQVRREAFF.

The chain employs TRBV3-1 and TRBJ2-1; D may be TRBD2 (7 bases). From germline, CDR1 is LGHDT and CDR2 YNNKEL (reference sequence). The length of the CDR3 is 15 residues. The V gene lost 5 bases and the J gene lost 7 bases, with 18 bases spanning the gap. The CDR3 protein is CASSTPGGRGNEQFF. The CDR3 DNA sequence: TGTGCCAGCAGCACACCGGGGGGCCGAGGGAATGAGCAGTTCTTC.

This clonotype was counted at least ten times. This rearrangement joins TRBV7-3 to TRBJ2-1; the D gene is possibly TRBD2 (7 bases). Trimming cost V 2 bases and J 9 bases, with 11 bases left between them. Germline CDR1 SGHTA, CDR2 FQGTGA. CDR3 size: 13 residues. CDR3 DNA sequence: TGTGCCAGCAGCTTAGGACTAGGGGGTGAGCAGTTCTTC. It is translated as CASSLGLGGEQFF.

This clonotype was observed many times. The chain combines TRBV20-1 with TRBJ1-1, with TRBD1 matching over 8 bases. Germline assignment: CDR1 DFQATT and CDR2 SNEGSKA (reference sequence). This CDR3 is 14 amino acids long. The ends lost 3 bases at V and 11 bases at J; junction bases unmatched: 14. The CDR3: CSARESRDRQNAFF. The CDR3, as DNA: TGCAGTGCTAGGGAGAGCCGGGACAGGCAAAATGCTTTCTTT.

This clonotype was recorded a few times. The rearrangement joins TRBV5-1 to TRBJ2-3; 12 bases map to TRBD1. V lost 4 bases and J lost 2; bases outside the gene matches: 2. CDR3 length: 15 residues. Germline V gives CDR1 SGHRS, CDR2 YFSETQ. Here the CDR3 reads CASSPGQGATDTQYF. The CDR3 DNA follows: TGCGCCAGCAGCCCGGGACAGGGGGCCACAGATACGCAGTATTTT.

The chain joins TRBV7-3 to TRBJ2-1; D not certain. Trimming pared 1 base from V and 4 bases from J, leaving 8 bases between. The length of the CDR3 is 14 residues. From germline, CDR1 is SGHTA and CDR2 FQGTGA. The DNA of the CDR3 is TGTGCCAGCAGCTTAAGCCCAGATTACAATGAGCAGTTCTTC. Encoded protein: CASSLSPDYNEQFF.

This clonotype was observed many times. The chain links TRBV10-2 to TRBJ1-6; TRBD1 might be the D (6 bases). Germline-derived CDR1 and CDR2 are WSHSY and SAAADI. Trimming removed 3 bases at V and 3 bases at J, with 9 bases between. The CDR3 sequence is 15 residues long. The CDR3 sequence: CASSDRGNYNSPLHF. CDR3 in DNA: TGCGCCAGCAGTGATAGGGGGAACTATAATTCACCCCTCCACTTT.